This is a list of T cell receptor beta chains from one sample in a study of blood T cell repertoires in COVID-19. Repertoires were generated with immunoSEQ multiplex PCR, while TCRdb's copy carries only in-frame clones and drops some. The sample includes tens of thousands of clones, approximately 88% of them seen just once. The source material was peripheral blood. The receptors shown here come from a man aged 25-45 years with acute or convalescent COVID-19. Both conserved end residues are part of each CDR3. The D gene is left open where the match is weak. Clone size appears in some rows only: once, few, many, or a class for an expanded clone.

J,size,V,D,DNA,CDR3
TRBJ2-2,-,TRBV6-5,TRBD2,TGTGCCAGCAAGCGGGAGGTTAACGGGGAGCTGTTTTTT,CASKREVNGELFF
TRBJ2-3,few,TRBV29-1,-,TGCAGCGCCTCCGGACTTTACACAGATACGCAGTATTTT,CSASGLYTDTQYF
TRBJ2-7,-,TRBV3-1/TRBV3-2,-,TGTGCCAGCAGCCCCACGGGTGGTTTCTACGAGCAGTACTTC,CASSPTGGFYEQYF
TRBJ2-2,-,TRBV6-5,TRBD2,TGTGCCACCTTGGGCGGGAGCATTATCACCGGGGAGCTGTTTTTT,CATLGGSIITGELFF
TRBJ2-1,-,TRBV5-5,TRBD2,TGTGCCAGCAGCGCTAGACTAGCGGGGACTTACAATGAGCAGTTCTTC,CASSARLAGTYNEQFF
TRBJ1-1,-,TRBV7-2,-,TGTGCCAGCAGCTTAGGGTGGGCGAACACTGAAGCTTTCTTT,CASSLGWANTEAFF
TRBJ2-2,once,TRBV30,TRBD2,TGTGCCTGGAATTTCGGGAGGCCCGGAACCGGGGAGCTGTTTTTT,CAWNFGRPGTGELFF
TRBJ1-1,few,TRBV1,-,TGCACCAGCAGCACCCGTGGATCGGCGGACACTGAAGCTTTCTTT,CTSSTRGSADTEAFF
TRBJ1-1,-,TRBV27,TRBD1,TGTGCCAGCGGCTCGGACAGGGGAGACACTGAAGCTTTCTTT,CASGSDRGDTEAFF
TRBJ1-5,-,TRBV7-2,-,TGTGCCAGCAGCACAACCAGGGAAAAGCCCCAGCATTTT,CASSTTREKPQHF
TRBJ2-1,-,TRBV7-3,-,TGTGCCAGCAGCTTAACGCGTGCGAGTGAGCAGTTCTTC,CASSLTRASEQFF
TRBJ1-4,-,TRBV30,TRBD1,TGTGCCTGGTCGGCAGGGGGCAGGGAAAAACTGTTTTTT,CAWSAGGREKLFF
TRBJ2-2,-,TRBV7-9,TRBD2,TGTGCCAGCAGATCTAGCGGGGGGAACACCGGGGAGCTGTTTTTT,CASRSSGGNTGELFF
TRBJ1-6,-,TRBV28,-,TGTGCCAGCACCCGTATGACGGGGAAAAGCTCCTATAATTCACCCCTCCACTTT,CASTRMTGKSSYNSPLHF
TRBJ2-7,-,TRBV4-3,TRBD2,TGCGCCAGCAGCCAGGGACTAGCGGAGAACCACGAGCAGTACTTC,CASSQGLAENHEQYF